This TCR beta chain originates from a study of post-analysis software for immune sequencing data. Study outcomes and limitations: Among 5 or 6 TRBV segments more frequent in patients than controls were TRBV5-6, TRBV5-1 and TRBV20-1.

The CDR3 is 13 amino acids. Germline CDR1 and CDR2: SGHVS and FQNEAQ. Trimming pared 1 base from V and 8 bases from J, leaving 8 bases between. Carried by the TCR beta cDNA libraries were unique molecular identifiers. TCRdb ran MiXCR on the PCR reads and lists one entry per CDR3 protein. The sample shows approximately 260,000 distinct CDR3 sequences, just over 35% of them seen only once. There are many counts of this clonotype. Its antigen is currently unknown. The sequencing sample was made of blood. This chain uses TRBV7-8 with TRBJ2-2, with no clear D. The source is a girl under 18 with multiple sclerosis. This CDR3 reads CASSLGPGGELFF. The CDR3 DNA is TGTGCCAGCAGCTTAGGCCCAGGAGGGGAGCTGTTTTTT.